A single sample is the source of the 20 T cell receptor beta chains below, sequenced in a study of synovial regulatory T cells in juvenile arthritis. Synovial fluid was collected with matched peripheral blood from each patient with active arthritis. Sequenced by immunoSEQ multiplex PCR; TCRdb stores in-frame clones only, minus some. Its listing shows roughly 2,800 clones. Sequencing was carried out using Treg cells from the synovium. Receptors originate from a donor under 30 with juvenile idiopathic arthritis.

The V gene is TRBV28, the J gene TRBJ1-5; as DNA is missing, the TRBD1 call by TCRdb cannot be tested. This CDR3 is built from 19 residues. Only the protein sequence is given. Looked up from germline, CDR1 is MDHEN and CDR2 is SYDVKM. This chain's CDR3 is CASSLSKTGGRLSNQPQHF.

The J gene is TRBJ2-1, the V gene TRBV4-1; TCRdb selects TRBD1, and the lack of DNA leaves this call unchecked. Germline CDR1 MGHRA, CDR2 YSYEKL. The CDR3 loop spans 17 amino acids. Only the protein is on record. CDR3 in amino acids: CASSQTAGPSSYNEQFF.

The chain is built from TRBV28 and TRBJ2-6. CDR3 length: 13 amino acids. No DNA is recorded. Germline CDR1 reads MDHEN; CDR2 reads SYDVKM. CDR3 in amino acids: CASLPSGANVLTF.

This clone is large by frequency. The chain links TRBV6-1 to TRBJ1-2. The CDR3 contains 14 residues. The protein alone is recorded here. Germline lookup yields CDR1 MNHNS and CDR2 SASEGT. The CDR3 sequence is CASSEALRSLGYTF.

This clone is labeled medium-sized based on frequency. The V gene is TRBV28, the J gene TRBJ2-5; with no DNA, the TCRdb D assignment of TRBD2 cannot be verified. CDR3 length: 15 residues. No nucleotide data were recorded. The V gene's germline CDR1 is MDHEN and CDR2 SYDVKM. This chain's CDR3 is CASSSAGGPQETQYF.

The CDR3 spells CASSRTGAAEAFF. The chain recombines TRBV11-2 with TRBJ1-1; TCRdb names TRBD1, which stays unverified in the absence of DNA. The germline V gene encodes CDR1 SGHAT and CDR2 FQNNGV. The CDR3 contains 13 residues. Only the protein sequence is given.

The rearrangement links TRBV7-8 to TRBJ2-2. Germline loops: CDR1 SGHVS, CDR2 FQNEAQ. This CDR3 spans 15 amino acids. No DNA has been recorded. The CDR3 spells CASSFTTSNTGELFF.

The chain uses TRBV7-9 and TRBJ1-2; with no DNA, the TCRdb D assignment of TRBD1 cannot be verified. CDR3 size: 16 residues. Only the protein is on record. Germline V gene sequence: CDR1 SEHNR, CDR2 FQNEAQ (reference sequence). The CDR3 loop reads CASSPTAPLGAEGYTF.

The chain uses TRBV19 and TRBJ1-3; lacking DNA, the TRBD1 call made by TCRdb goes unchecked. Per germline, CDR1 LNHDA and CDR2 SQIVND (reference sequence). This CDR3 spans 15 amino acids. The nucleotide record is missing. The CDR3 is CASSEQGLSGNTIYF.

The chain couples TRBV5-8 to TRBJ2-7. The germline CDR1 and CDR2 sequences are SGHTS and YDEGEE. The CDR3 totals 12 residues. No DNA is listed. The CDR3 spells CASSFDSYEQYF.

The chain's CDR3 is CASSQDPSTDTQYF. The V gene is TRBV4-2, the J gene TRBJ2-3; lacking DNA, the TRBD2 call made by TCRdb goes unchecked. The CDR3 totals 14 residues. DNA is not on record. The V gene's germline CDR1 is LGHNA and CDR2 YNFKEQ.

CDR3 residues: CASSYGQGTEAFF. The chain has TRBV5-3 and TRBJ1-1; TCRdb returns TRBD1, unconfirmable since there is no DNA. TRBV5-3 carries the ORF label, with uncertain function. This CDR3 is 13 amino acids long. No DNA is recorded.

This clone is labeled medium-sized (0.01 to 0.1%) based on frequency. The genes are TRBV5-6 and TRBJ2-2. The CDR3 is made up of 12 amino acids. Only the protein is on record. The germline gives CDR1 SGHDT, CDR2 YYEEEE. CDR3 in amino acids: CASSSRTGELFF.

This chain joins TRBV10-3 and TRBJ1-2; the TCRdb call, TRBD1, lacks DNA for checking. Germline V gene lookup returns CDR1 ENHRY and CDR2 SYGVKD. The CDR3 covers 13 residues. The record lacks a DNA sequence. The CDR3 loop is CAISTQGIYGYTF.

V usage is TRBV7-2 and J usage is TRBJ1-2. The CDR3 runs to 16 residues. No DNA sequence was recorded. Per germline, CDR1 SGHTA and CDR2 FQGNSA. The CDR3: CASSSALGGNSYGYTF. Looking up the rest from reference TRBV7-2 and TRBJ1-2 gives the full variable domain: GAGVSQSPSNKVTEKGKDVELRCDPISGHTALYWYRQSLGQGLEFLIYFQGNSAPDKSGLPSDRFSAERTGGSVSTLTIQRTQQEDSAVYLCASSSALGGNSYGYTFGSGTRLTVV.

The rearrangement uses TRBV6-1 and TRBJ2-7; the D call from TCRdb, TRBD2, cannot be confirmed without DNA. CDR1 is MNHNS, CDR2 SASEGT, per germline. The CDR3 is 12 residues long. No DNA sequence is on record. The CDR3 sequence is CASSSRTGEQCF.

Frequency places this clone as medium-sized. The V and J genes are TRBV6-5 and TRBJ2-3; TCRdb proposes TRBD2, but this gene call is untestable without DNA. The CDR3 extends over 11 amino acids. No DNA is recorded. Germline-derived CDR1 and CDR2 are MNHEY and SVGAGI. The CDR3 region is CASRVGSSQYF.

This clone is medium-sized by frequency. The J gene is TRBJ2-5, the V gene TRBV5-1. CDR1 and CDR2 from the germline V gene are SGHRS and YFSETQ. This CDR3 is built from 11 residues. Nucleotide data are not available. CDR3 loop: CASSLEETQYF. The variable domain in full, with the rest retrieved from reference TRBV5-1 and TRBJ2-5, is KAGVTQTPRYLIKTRGQQVTLSCSPISGHRSVSWYQQTPGQGLQFLFEYFSETQRNKGNFPGRFSGRQFSNSRSEMNVSTLELGDSALYLCASSLEETQYFGPGTRLLVL.

This clone counts as medium-sized (0.01 to 0.1%) by frequency. The chain recombines TRBV7-9 with TRBJ1-4; TCRdb's D call, TRBD1, is unchecked because there is no DNA. The germline V gene encodes CDR1 SEHNR and CDR2 FQNEAQ (reference sequence). CDR3 size: 13 residues. Only the protein is on record. This chain's CDR3 is CASSLGTGSELFF. Filled out from reference TRBV7-9 and TRBJ1-4, the complete variable domain reads DTGVSQNPRHKITKRGQNVTFRCDPISEHNRLYWYRQTLGQGPEFLTYFQNEAQLEKSRLLSDRFSAERPKGSFSTLEIQRTEQGDSAMYLCASSLGTGSELFFGSGTQLSVL.

The genes are TRBV6-1 and TRBJ1-5. The V gene's germline CDR1 is MNHNS and CDR2 SASEGT. The CDR3 spans 14 residues. No DNA sequence was recorded. CDR3 loop: CASSGPIENQPQHF.